This TCR beta chain was identified during a study of T cells in Graves' hyperthyroidism and ophthalmopathy (dated by TCRdb to between 2018 and 2020). Concerning the study at large: To identify distinguishing TCR V-J signatures, a discovery cohort of about 95 patients was used, comprising 43 with Graves' ophthalmopathy and around 57 with stable Graves' hyperthyroidism. Whether ophthalmopathy could be predicted prospectively was tested in an independent validation cohort made up of under 20 hyperthyroidism patients plus 17 patients who later progressed to ophthalmopathy. Once sampling was done, hyperthyroidism patients were given methimazole at a starting dose of 30 mg daily, whereas ophthalmopathy patients were given high-dose intravenous methylprednisolone. The roughly 90 discovery patients were divided at random into training and test sets in a 7:3 ratio. According to the paper, TCR Vbeta CDR3 sequencing was carried out on 135 peripheral blood samples, which came from 40 to 45 ophthalmopathy, about 75 hyperthyroidism and roughly 17 progressor patients. The study also compared thyroid tissue and blood T-cell repertoires from five or six Graves' hyperthyroidism patients.

On the study overall, not on this receptor specifically: Sample size was not statistically predetermined, and investigators were not blinded to group allocation. Ophthalmopathy was separated from stable hyperthyroidism by a 13 V-J signature model, with about 88% sensitivity and about 81% specificity obtained in cross-validation and 80%/75% obtained in testing. Most expanded thyroid clonotypes (frequency above 0.001) were also detected in blood, suggesting blood repertoires may reflect thyroid immune responses. In validation, progression to ophthalmopathy was predicted by the model with 70.59% sensitivity and 72% to 85% specificity, a median of approximately 6.5 months before onset.

With regard to this clonotype: Its specific antigen is unknown. No much larger clonotype is one base removed from it; base qualities were not supplied.

A patient counted as having stable Graves' hyperthyroidism if no progression to ophthalmopathy occurred over 18 months of follow-up. The hyperthyroidism patients were between 18 and 65 years old and newly diagnosed, with a disease duration of less than 2 months. Patients with uncontrolled infections, other autoimmune diseases, pregnancy or lactation were excluded. Diagnoses were established on the basis of clinical symptoms, serum thyroxine and TRAb, thyroid ultrasound, and orbital computed tomography. Total RNA was extracted with Trizol reagent, and quality was checked on an Agilent 2100 Bioanalyzer. CDR1 and CDR2 were assigned from the germline V gene as KGHDR and SFDVKD. V is reduced by 7 bases and J by 4 bases, leaving a spacing of 15 bases between them. The CDR3 contains 15 residues, cysteine and phenylalanine counted. CDR3 DNA is the only sequence kept; it has 45 bases, read in frame from the first base.

Amplification of TCR beta CDR3 regions was carried out from RNA transcripts. For the first round of RT-PCR on the TCR CDR3, the HTBI primer set was used together with the Qiagen OneStep RT-PCR kit. A second multiplex PCR round built the libraries, followed by size selection and purification. Sequencing of the libraries was done on an Illumina HiSeq2000 using paired-end 100 bp reads. On the study's bioinformatics: SOAPnuke was used to process the raw data, throwing out any read that contained adapters or uncalled bases, had a mean Phred below 15, or lacked an exact constant-primer or identifier match. COPE v1.2.5 was used to merge the high-quality paired reads, and each unique nucleotide sequence was defined as a clonotype. MiTCR v1.1 was used to align clonotypes to the IMGT TRBV, TRBD and TRBJ reference segments. The analysis included only V-J combinations with a frequency above 0.0001, which together covered 99% to 99.2% of the repertoires. A TCS score was defined as the ratio of F50 (clonal expansion) to E x V (chaos), with BLOSUM62-based TCRdist applied between CDR3 peptides within each V-J. Welch's t-statistics and random forest reduced 450 to 600 V-J features to about 13, which were used in a naive Bayes classifier (R e1071). Thyroid-blood repertoire similarity was quantified with the Morisita-Horn index. TCRdb trimmed public reads at Q25 via fastp, called clones via MiXCR and kept in-frame beta chains. Here each entry gathers all rows of one CDR3 protein and keeps the most common genes and DNA. For this entry, the V and J calls and clone size follow TCRdb and not the study's own pipeline. This sample holds almost 600,000 distinct CDR3 sequences; around 42% were observed only once. Clones ranked in the top ten supply approximately 7.5% of the sample.

The rearrangement joined TRBV24-1 to TRBJ2-2; the D gene is perhaps TRBD2, from 6 matching bases. The sample comprised peripheral blood or thyroid tissue (not recorded which). The receptor was isolated from a woman aged 18-30 years with Graves' hyperthyroidism. The DNA reads as follows: TGTGCCACCAGAGTACTAGCAGCGAGCACCGGGGAGCTGTTTTTT. The translation is CATRVLAASTGELFF.